This T cell receptor beta chain derives from a study of early T cells in non-severe SARS-CoV-2 infection. Attached unique molecular identifiers marked individual cDNA molecules. Using its own MiXCR run on the 5' RACE reads, TCRdb lists one record per CDR3 protein. The sample holds around 40,000 distinct CDR3 sequences; around 5.7% are singletons and the top ten take approximately 5%. The V and J ends lost 6 bases and 10 bases, in that order; junction bases with no gene match: 15. This CDR3 comprises 14 residues. Germline assignment: CDR1 DFQATT and CDR2 SNEGSKA (reference sequence). The TCR was taken from an adult who was a healthcare worker with PCR-confirmed SARS-CoV-2 infection or an uninfected control (not recorded which). The J gene is TRBJ2-1, the V gene TRBV20-1; 7 bases line up with TRBD2. The sample consisted of whole blood. The CDR3 coding sequence is TGCAGTGCCCCGACGAGAATGAGGGGACTAGAGCAGTTCTTC. This sequence encodes CSAPTRMRGLEQFF.